One sample yielded the 21 T cell receptor beta chains listed below, sequenced in a study of OX40 agonist ivuxolimab in advanced cancers. Clones were read by immunoSEQ multiplex PCR, and TCRdb kept only the in-frame ones, dropping some. The table lists about 66,000 clones, about 81% of them singletons. The sequencing used CD4+ or CD8+ T cells sorted from blood, collected in a trial of the OX40 agonist ivuxolimab. The source is an adult with an advanced solid tumor such as melanoma, head and neck, liver or kidney cancer.

V and J are TRBV19 and TRBJ1-1; D is undetermined. V dropped 10 bases and J dropped 6 bases, with 21 bases sitting between them. Germline V gene sequence: CDR1 LNHDA, CDR2 SQIVND (reference sequence). The CDR3 consists of 14 residues. CDR3 protein: CATRLKGSFAEAFF. The CDR3 coding sequence is TGTGCCACCCGGTTAAAAGGATCCTTCGCTGAAGCTTTCTTT.

V and J are TRBV29-1 and TRBJ1-1; no firm D call. The ends were cut back, 7 bases at V and 4 bases at J, with 13 bases in the middle. Looked up from germline, CDR1 is SQVTM and CDR2 is ANQGSEA. The CDR3 runs to 12 residues. CDR3 protein: CSAYRAGTEAFF. CDR3 bases: TGCAGCGCTTATAGGGCTGGCACTGAAGCTTTCTTT.

The genes are TRBV5-1 and TRBJ2-3; no reliable D call. Per the germline V gene, CDR1 is SGHRS and CDR2 is YFSETQ. The V gene lost 2 bases and the J gene lost 4 bases, with 11 bases spanning the gap. This CDR3 has 14 amino acids. Here the CDR3 DNA reads TGCGCCAGCAGCTTAATGCCAGGTTCAGATACGCAGTATTTT. It specifies CASSLMPGSDTQYF.

This chain connects TRBV7-3 to TRBJ2-7; D may be TRBD1 (6 bases). Trimming pared 3 bases from V and 2 bases from J, leaving 20 bases between. Germline V gene sequence: CDR1 SGHTA, CDR2 FQGTGA. The length of the CDR3 is 17 residues. The CDR3 region is CASSLDVGTPTTYEQYF. The CDR3 nucleotides are TGTGCCAGCAGCTTGGATGTAGGGACACCAACCACCTACGAGCAGTACTTC.

The rearrangement links TRBV11-2 to TRBJ1-2; unclear D gene. The length of the CDR3 is 16 residues. The ends were cut back, 4 bases at V and 7 bases at J, with 22 bases in the middle. Germline CDR1 and CDR2: SGHAT and FQNNGV. The CDR3 DNA follows: TGTGCCAGCAGCTCAACGAGCTTTCGGGGTCGGGGTGGCTACACCTTC. It encodes CASSSTSFRGRGGYTF.

The rearrangement uses TRBV6-6 and TRBJ2-7, with D possibly TRBD2 on 6 matching bases. The V and J ends lost 2 bases and 5 bases respectively, with 16 bases between them. This CDR3 has 15 amino acids. Germline lookup yields CDR1 MNHNY and CDR2 SVGAGI (reference sequence). The CDR3 is CASSYAGSLSDEQYF. The CDR3 region has the DNA TGTGCCAGCAGTTACGCGGGGTCTTTAAGCGACGAGCAGTACTTC.

The chain is built from TRBV7-9 and TRBJ1-2; TRBD1 matches 7 bases. Germline assignment: CDR1 SEHNR and CDR2 FQNEAQ (reference sequence). V shed 1 base, J shed 5 bases, and the junction held 7 bases outside the gene matches. CDR3 size: 15 residues. CDR3 sequence: CASSLEGAGSYGYTF. CDR3 nucleotide sequence: TGTGCCAGCAGCTTAGAGGGGGCAGGGTCTTATGGCTACACCTTC.

The rearrangement joins TRBV18 to TRBJ2-7; the D is unclear. The CDR3 covers 10 residues. Germline V gives CDR1 KGHSH, CDR2 LQKENI. Trimming pared 3 bases from V and 3 bases from J, leaving 0 bases between. The CDR3 loop reads CASSPYEQYF. The CDR3, as DNA: TGTGCCAGCTCACCCTACGAGCAGTACTTC.

There are a few counts of this clone. J is TRBJ2-2 and V is TRBV9; no clear D gene. This CDR3 region has 16 residues. Germline loops: CDR1 SGDLS, CDR2 YYNGEE. V was clipped by 2 bases and J by 3 bases, with 14 bases between them. The CDR3 DNA follows: TGTGCCAGCAGCGTTGGTTACGGGTTTGACACCGGGGAGCTGTTTTTT. Protein product: CASSVGYGFDTGELFF.

This clone was observed once. The V call is TRBV11-2, the J call TRBJ1-1; no clear D. V dropped 5 bases and J dropped 3 bases, with 10 bases sitting between them. The CDR3 sequence is 13 residues long. Germline V gene sequence: CDR1 SGHAT, CDR2 FQNNGV. The CDR3 sequence: CASSAERDTEAFF. The CDR3 coding sequence is TGTGCCAGCAGCGCCGAAAGGGACACTGAAGCTTTCTTT.

This chain's CDR3 is CSAGGNGGYTF. The DNA of the CDR3 is TGCAGTGCTGGGGGGAATGGTGGCTACACCTTC. The V gene is TRBV20-1, the J gene TRBJ1-2; weak D call: TRBD1 (5 bases). CDR3 size: 11 residues. CDR1 and CDR2 (germline): DFQATT, SNEGSKA (reference sequence). Trimming stripped 5 bases from V and 7 bases from J, with 11 bases between.

J is TRBJ1-2 and V is TRBV6-5; D call uncertain. V shed 6 bases and J shed 7 bases, with 12 bases lying between them. Germline V gene lookup returns CDR1 MNHEY and CDR2 SVGAGI. The CDR3 contains 12 residues. DNA of the CDR3: TGTGCCAGCAGCGGGAGGGTCGGTGGCTACACCTTC. Translation: CASSGRVGGYTF.

The genes are TRBV19 and TRBJ1-2; D unclear. V shed 3 bases and J shed 4 bases, with 9 bases lying between them. From germline, CDR1 is LNHDA and CDR2 SQIVND (reference sequence). CDR3 size: 13 residues. This CDR3 is CASSIRGGYGYTF. DNA of the CDR3: TGTGCCAGTAGTATTCGGGGAGGCTATGGCTACACCTTC.

The rearrangement uses TRBV14 and TRBJ2-1; D remains ambiguous. Germline CDR1 is SGHDN and CDR2 is FVKESK. V shed 4 bases and J shed 3 bases, with 7 bases lying between them. This CDR3 contains 13 residues. CDR3: CASSRIDYNEQFF. The CDR3, as DNA: TGTGCCAGCAGCCGGATCGACTACAATGAGCAGTTCTTC.

This clone was detected only a few times. The chain uses TRBV27 and TRBJ2-1, with 12 bases identical to TRBD2. Trimming at V came to 5 bases and at J to 6 bases, leaving 5 bases not matched to a gene. CDR1 and CDR2 (germline): MNHEY, SMNVEV (reference sequence). The CDR3 runs 15 residues. CDR3 DNA: TGTGCCAGCAGTCTCCTAGCGGGAGGGCTCAATGAGCAGTTCTTC. Protein sequence: CASSLLAGGLNEQFF.

This clone was seen more than once but under ten times. The CDR3 bases are TGTGCCAGCTCACCTGACAGGGGAGAGACTGAAGCTTTCTTT. Translation gives CASSPDRGETEAFF. The chain uses TRBV18 and TRBJ1-1, with 8 bases that match TRBD1. V was clipped by 3 bases and J by 5 bases; unmatched bases: 5. The germline V gene has CDR1 KGHSH and CDR2 LQKENI. This CDR3 has 14 amino acids.

This chain uses TRBV5-1 with TRBJ1-2; the match to TRBD1 covers 12 bases. This CDR3 has 14 amino acids. V trimming: 5 bases; J trimming: 7 bases; junction bases outside the gene matches: 6. Germline V gene lookup returns CDR1 SGHRS and CDR2 YFSETQ. The CDR3 DNA reads as TGCGCCAGCAGTCCGGGACAGGGGGCGTCTGGCTACACCTTC. This gives the protein CASSPGQGASGYTF.

This clone was counted a single time. The rearrangement uses TRBV5-8 and TRBJ2-7; 8 bases match TRBD1. Germline V gives CDR1 SGHTS, CDR2 YDEGEE. The CDR3 is 14 residues long. Trimming at V came to 3 bases and at J to 0 bases, leaving 2 bases not matched to a gene. CDR3 loop: CASSWTGTSYEQYF. DNA for the CDR3: TGTGCCAGCAGCTGGACAGGGACCTCCTACGAGCAGTACTTC.

This clone was seen more than once but under ten times. This sequence is one base from a far larger clone and is likely a read error. V and J are TRBV4-2 and TRBJ1-5; D perhaps matches TRBD1 (5 bases). V was shortened by 0 bases and J by 1 base, with 7 bases between the two germline ends. This CDR3 is built from 15 residues. The V gene's germline CDR1 is LGHNA and CDR2 YNFKEQ. The CDR3 coding sequence is TGTGCCAGCAGCCAAGATTGGGACAGCAATCAGCCCCAGCATTTT. Residues: CASSQDWDSNQPQHF.

The V and J genes are TRBV6-1 and TRBJ2-2; tentatively, D is TRBD2 (5 bases). CDR1 and CDR2 (germline): MNHNS, SASEGT. The CDR3 length is 14 residues. The ends were cut back, 2 bases at V and 7 bases at J, with 11 bases in the middle. The CDR3 loop reads CASSERGGSGELFF. As DNA, the CDR3 is TGTGCCAGCAGTGAACGGGGTGGGAGCGGGGAGCTGTTTTTT.

This clone has a single count. The rearrangement uses TRBV5-1 and TRBJ2-5, with 8 positions matching TRBD1. The J call could be wrong; TRBJ2-7 is a better fit for the DNA end. This CDR3 is built from 15 residues. Germline V gene data show CDR1 as SGHRS and CDR2 as YFSETQ. CDR3 amino acids: CASSLGWTGTYEQYF. CDR3 in DNA: TGCGCCAGCAGCTTGGGATGGACAGGGACCTACGAGCAGTACTTC.